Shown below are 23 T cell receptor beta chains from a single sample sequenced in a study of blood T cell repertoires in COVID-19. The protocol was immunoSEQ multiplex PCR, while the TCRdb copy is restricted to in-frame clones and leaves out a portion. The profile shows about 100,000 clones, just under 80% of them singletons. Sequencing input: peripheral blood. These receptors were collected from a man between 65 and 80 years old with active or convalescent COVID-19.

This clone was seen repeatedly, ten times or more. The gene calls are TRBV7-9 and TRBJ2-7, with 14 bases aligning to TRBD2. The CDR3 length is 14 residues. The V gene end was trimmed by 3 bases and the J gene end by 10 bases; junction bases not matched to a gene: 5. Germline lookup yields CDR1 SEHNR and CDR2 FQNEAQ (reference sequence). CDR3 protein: CASSFATSGGVQYF. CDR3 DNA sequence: TGTGCCAGCAGCTTCGCGACTAGCGGGGGGGTTCAGTACTTC.

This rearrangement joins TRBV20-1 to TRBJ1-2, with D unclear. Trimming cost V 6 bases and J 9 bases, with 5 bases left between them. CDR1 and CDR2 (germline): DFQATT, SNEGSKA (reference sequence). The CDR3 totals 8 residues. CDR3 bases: TGCAGTGCCAAAAGCTACACCTTC. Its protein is CSAKSYTF.

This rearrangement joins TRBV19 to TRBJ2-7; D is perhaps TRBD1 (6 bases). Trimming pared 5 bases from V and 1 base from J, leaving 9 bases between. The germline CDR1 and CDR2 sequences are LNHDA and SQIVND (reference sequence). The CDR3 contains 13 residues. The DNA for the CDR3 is TGTGCCAGTAGTGGAACAGGGTCCTACGAGCAGTACTTC. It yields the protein CASSGTGSYEQYF.

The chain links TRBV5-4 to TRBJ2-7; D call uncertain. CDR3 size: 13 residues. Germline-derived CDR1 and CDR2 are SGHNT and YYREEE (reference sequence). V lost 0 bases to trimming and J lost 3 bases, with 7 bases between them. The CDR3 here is CASSLAWSYEQYF. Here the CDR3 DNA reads TGTGCCAGCAGCTTGGCTTGGAGCTACGAGCAGTACTTC.

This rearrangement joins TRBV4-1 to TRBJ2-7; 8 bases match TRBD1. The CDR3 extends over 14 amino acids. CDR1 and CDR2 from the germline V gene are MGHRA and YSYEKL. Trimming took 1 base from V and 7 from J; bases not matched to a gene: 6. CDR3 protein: CASSQVATGGEQYF. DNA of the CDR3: TGCGCCAGCAGCCAAGTTGCTACAGGGGGTGAGCAGTACTTC.

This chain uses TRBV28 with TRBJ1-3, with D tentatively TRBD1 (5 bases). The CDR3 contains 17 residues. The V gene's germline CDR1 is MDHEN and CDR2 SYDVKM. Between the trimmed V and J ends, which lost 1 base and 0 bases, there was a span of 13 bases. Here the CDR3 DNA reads TGTGCCAGCAGTTTATTCGGCGGGGGGATCTCTGGAAACACCATATATTTT. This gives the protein CASSLFGGGISGNTIYF.

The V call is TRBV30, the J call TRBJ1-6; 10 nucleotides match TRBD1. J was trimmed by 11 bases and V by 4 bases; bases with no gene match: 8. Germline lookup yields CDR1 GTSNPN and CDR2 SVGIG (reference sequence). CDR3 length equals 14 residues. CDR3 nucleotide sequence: TGTGCCTGGATATCCGGGACAGGGGTGCCACCCCTCCACTTT. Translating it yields CAWISGTGVPPLHF.

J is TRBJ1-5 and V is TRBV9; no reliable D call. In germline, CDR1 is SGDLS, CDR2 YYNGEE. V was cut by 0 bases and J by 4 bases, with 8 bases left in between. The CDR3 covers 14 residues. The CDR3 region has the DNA TGTGCCAGCAGCGTAGACCCCCTAAATCAGCCCCAGCATTTT. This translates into CASSVDPLNQPQHF.

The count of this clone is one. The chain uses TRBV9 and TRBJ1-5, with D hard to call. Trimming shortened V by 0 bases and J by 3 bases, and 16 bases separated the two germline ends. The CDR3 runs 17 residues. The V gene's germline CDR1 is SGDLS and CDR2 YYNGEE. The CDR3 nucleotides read TGTGCCAGCAGCGTAGATGGCGGATCCGGGATCAATCAGCCCCAGCATTTT. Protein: CASSVDGGSGINQPQHF.

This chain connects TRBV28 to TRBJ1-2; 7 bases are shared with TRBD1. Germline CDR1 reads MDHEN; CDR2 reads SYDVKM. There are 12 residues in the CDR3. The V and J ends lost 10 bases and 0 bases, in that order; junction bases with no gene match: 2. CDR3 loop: CATDRSNYGYTF. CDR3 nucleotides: TGTGCCACGGACAGGTCTAACTATGGCTACACCTTC.

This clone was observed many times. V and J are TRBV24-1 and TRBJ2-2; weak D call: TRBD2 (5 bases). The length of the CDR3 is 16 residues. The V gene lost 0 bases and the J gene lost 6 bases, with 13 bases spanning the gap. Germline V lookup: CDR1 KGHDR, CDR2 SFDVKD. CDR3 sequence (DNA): TGTGCCACCAGTGATTTGGGGAGCCCAGGATCCGGGGAGCTGTTTTTT. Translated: CATSDLGSPGSGELFF.

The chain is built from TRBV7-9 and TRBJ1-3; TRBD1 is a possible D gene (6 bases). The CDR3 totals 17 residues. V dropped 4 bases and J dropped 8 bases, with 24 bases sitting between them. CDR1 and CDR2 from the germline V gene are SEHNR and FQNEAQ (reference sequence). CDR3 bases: TGTGCCAGCAGCTCTGGTTGGGCCAGGGGTAAAGAGGACACCATATATTTT. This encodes CASSSGWARGKEDTIYF.

CDR3 sequence: CASSHASGHYNPNYGYTF. As DNA, the CDR3 is TGTGCCAGCAGCCATGCTTCAGGACACTACAACCCTAACTATGGCTACACCTTC. The chain links TRBV3-1 (or the pseudogene TRBV3-2) to TRBJ1-2, with TRBD1 as a possible D gene (5 bases). Germline CDR1 reads LGHDT; CDR2 reads YNNKEL (reference sequence). V was cut by 3 bases and J by 0 bases, with 20 bases left in between. This CDR3 is 18 amino acids long.

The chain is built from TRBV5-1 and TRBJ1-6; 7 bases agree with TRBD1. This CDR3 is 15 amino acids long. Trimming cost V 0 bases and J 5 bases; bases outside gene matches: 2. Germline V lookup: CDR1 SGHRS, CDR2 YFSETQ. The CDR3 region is CASSLATGDNSPLHF. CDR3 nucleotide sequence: TGCGCCAGCAGCTTGGCAACAGGGGATAATTCACCCCTCCACTTT.

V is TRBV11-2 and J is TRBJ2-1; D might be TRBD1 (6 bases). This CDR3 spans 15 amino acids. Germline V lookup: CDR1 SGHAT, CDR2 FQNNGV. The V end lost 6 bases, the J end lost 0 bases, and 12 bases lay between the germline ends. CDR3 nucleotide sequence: TGTGCCAGCAGTTTTACAGGGAGCTCCTACAATGAGCAGTTCTTC. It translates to CASSFTGSSYNEQFF.

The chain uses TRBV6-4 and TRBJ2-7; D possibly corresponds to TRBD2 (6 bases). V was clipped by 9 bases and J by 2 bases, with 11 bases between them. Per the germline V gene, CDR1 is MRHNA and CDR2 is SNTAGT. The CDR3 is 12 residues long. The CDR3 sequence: CASMGGTYEQYF. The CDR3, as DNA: TGTGCCAGTATGGGAGGAACCTACGAGCAGTACTTC.

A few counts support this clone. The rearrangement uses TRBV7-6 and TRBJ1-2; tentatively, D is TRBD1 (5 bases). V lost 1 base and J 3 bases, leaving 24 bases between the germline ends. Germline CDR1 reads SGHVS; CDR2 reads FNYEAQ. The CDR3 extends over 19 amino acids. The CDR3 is CASSLGGPNTVGADYGYTF. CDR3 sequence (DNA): TGTGCCAGCAGCTTAGGAGGACCCAATACGGTTGGGGCGGACTATGGCTACACCTTC.

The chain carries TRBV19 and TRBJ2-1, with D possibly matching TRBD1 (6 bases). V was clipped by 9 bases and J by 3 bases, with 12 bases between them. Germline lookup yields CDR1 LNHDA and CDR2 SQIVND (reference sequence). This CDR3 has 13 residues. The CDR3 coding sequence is TGTGCCAGCCGGGACAACCTCTACAATGAGCAGTTCTTC. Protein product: CASRDNLYNEQFF.

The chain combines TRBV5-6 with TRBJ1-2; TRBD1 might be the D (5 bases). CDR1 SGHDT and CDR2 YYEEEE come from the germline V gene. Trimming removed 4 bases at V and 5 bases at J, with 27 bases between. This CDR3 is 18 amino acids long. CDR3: CASSDAGREDSEGYGYTF. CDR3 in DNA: TGTGCCAGCAGCGACGCTGGACGTGAAGACAGCGAAGGATATGGCTACACCTTC.

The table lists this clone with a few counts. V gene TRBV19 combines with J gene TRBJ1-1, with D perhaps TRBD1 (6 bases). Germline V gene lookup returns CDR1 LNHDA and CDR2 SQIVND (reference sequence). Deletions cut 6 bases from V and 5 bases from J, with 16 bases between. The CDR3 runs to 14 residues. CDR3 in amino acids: CASRPDAGVTEAFF. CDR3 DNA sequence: TGTGCCAGTAGGCCGGATGCAGGGGTGACTGAAGCTTTCTTT.

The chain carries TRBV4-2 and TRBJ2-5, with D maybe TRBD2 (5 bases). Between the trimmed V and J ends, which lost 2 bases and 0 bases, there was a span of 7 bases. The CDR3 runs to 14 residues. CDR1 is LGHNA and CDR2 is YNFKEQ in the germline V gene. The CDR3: CASSQTGYQETQYF. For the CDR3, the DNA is TGTGCCAGCAGCCAAACGGGATACCAAGAGACCCAGTACTTC.

The CDR3 here is CASSPSADTAYEQYF. The CDR3, as DNA: TGTGCCAGCTCACCGAGTGCGGACACTGCCTACGAGCAGTACTTC. The V and J genes are TRBV18 and TRBJ2-7; D perhaps matches TRBD1 (5 bases). The germline V gene encodes CDR1 KGHSH and CDR2 LQKENI. The ends were cut back, 3 bases at V and 2 bases at J, with 14 bases in the middle. CDR3 size: 15 residues.

The CDR3 reads CASGVTGNDEQYF. CDR3 coding DNA: TGCGCCAGCGGGGTGACAGGGAATGACGAGCAGTACTTC. The rearrangement joins TRBV4-1 to TRBJ2-7; 7 positions agree with TRBD1. The J segment lost 5 bases and the V segment lost 8 bases, leaving 9 bases of the junction unmatched. The germline CDR1 and CDR2 sequences are MGHRA and YSYEKL. This CDR3 has 13 amino acids.